This TCR beta chain was obtained from a study of early T cells in non-severe SARS-CoV-2 infection. Findings of the study overall: Matching with VDJdb favored anti-spike CD8 responses (missing private and CD4 specificities).

CDR3 length equals 15 residues. Germline assignment: CDR1 GTSNPN and CDR2 SVGIG (reference sequence). V dropped 1 base and J dropped 5 bases, with 16 bases sitting between them. Individual cDNA molecules were tagged with unique molecular identifiers, the study reported. TCRdb reprocessed the 5' RACE reads via MiXCR and lists one record per CDR3 protein. Of roughly 75,000 distinct CDR3 sequences in the sample, 8.5% to 10% are singletons; the top ten hold around 4.6%. Regarding this clonotype: Its antigen remains unidentified.

The source is an adult who was a healthcare worker with PCR-confirmed SARS-CoV-2 infection or an uninfected control (not recorded which). Material: whole blood. The genes are TRBV30 and TRBJ2-3, with a tentative D call TRBD2 (5 bases). CDR3 coding DNA: TGTGCCTGGAGTGCCGGAGGAGCGGAGATAGATACGCAGTATTTT. This codes for CAWSAGGAEIDTQYF.